The 19 T cell receptor beta chains listed next were all sequenced from one sample in a study of blood T cell repertoires in COVID-19. Data came from immunoSEQ multiplex PCR; TCRdb stores just in-frame clones and leaves some out. The data contain almost 400,000 clones, around 89% of them singletons. What was sequenced was PBMCs or T cells enriched from blood (not recorded which). These receptors were collected from a woman in her twenties or thirties with acute COVID-19.

The V gene is TRBV24-1, the J gene TRBJ1-5; tentatively, D is TRBD1 (5 bases). Germline CDR1 and CDR2: KGHDR and SFDVKD. This CDR3 has 14 residues. V was pared by 3 bases and J by 4 bases, with 9 bases between. In DNA, the CDR3 is TGTGCCACCAGTGATCCCAGGGCTAATCAGCCCCAGCATTTT. Translation gives CATSDPRANQPQHF.

The chain links TRBV29-1 to TRBJ2-1; possibly TRBD1 for D (6 bases). V lost 3 bases and J 0 bases, leaving 12 bases between the germline ends. The CDR3 loop spans 15 amino acids. From germline, CDR1 is SQVTM and CDR2 ANQGSEA. The CDR3 is CSVEGHSRSYNEQFF. CDR3 sequence (DNA): TGCAGCGTTGAGGGACATTCCCGCTCCTACAATGAGCAGTTCTTC.

The CDR3 reads CAISRSGDYEQYF. CDR3 nucleotides: TGTGCCATCAGTCGTTCGGGGGACTACGAGCAGTACTTC. The chain couples TRBV10-3 to TRBJ2-7, with D possibly TRBD2 on 6 matching bases. CDR3 length equals 13 residues. V lost 5 bases, J lost 3 bases, and 11 bases lay in between. CDR1 and CDR2 from the germline V gene are ENHRY and SYGVKD.

This chain connects TRBV5-1 to TRBJ1-2; 8 bases are a match to TRBD1. The CDR3 totals 14 residues. Looked up from germline, CDR1 is SGHRS and CDR2 is YFSETQ. Trimming cost V 0 bases and J 3 bases; bases outside gene matches: 1. The CDR3 loop reads CASSLEDRDYGYTF. Written as DNA, the CDR3 is TGCGCCAGCAGCTTGGAGGACAGGGACTATGGCTACACCTTC.

The chain is built from TRBV24-1 and TRBJ1-4, with TRBD1 as a possible D gene (6 bases). From germline, CDR1 is KGHDR and CDR2 SFDVKD. Trimming took off 4 bases at V and 4 bases at J, with 12 bases between the two ends. CDR3 length: 15 residues. This CDR3 reads CATSETGKGNEKLFF. The DNA for the CDR3 is TGTGCCACCAGTGAGACAGGCAAGGGTAATGAAAAACTGTTTTTT.

The chain couples TRBV21-1 to TRBJ1-3. TRBV21-1 represents a pseudogene. This CDR3 is 16 amino acids long. This CDR3 reads CASSKYDSCSGNTIYF. The CDR3 nucleotides read TGTGCCAGCAGCAAGTACGACTCTTGCTCTGGAAACACCATATATTTT.

V gene TRBV10-1 combines with J gene TRBJ2-4; unclear D gene. Trimming left V 3 bases short and J 0 bases short, with 9 bases between. The germline V gene encodes CDR1 WNHNN and CDR2 SYGVQD (reference sequence). The CDR3 is 15 amino acids. Written as DNA, the CDR3 is TGCGCCAGCAGTGACTATGATGGAGCCAAAAACATTCAGTACTTC. Residues: CASSDYDGAKNIQYF.

The chain combines TRBV15 with TRBJ2-2; weak D call: TRBD2 (5 bases). V lost 3 bases, J lost 1 base, and 12 bases lay in between. Germline V gene data show CDR1 as LNHNV and CDR2 as YYDKDF (reference sequence). This CDR3 spans 16 amino acids. The CDR3, as DNA: TGTGCCACCAGCAGTGGGGAGCGGAAGAACACCGGGGAGCTGTTTTTT. The encoded protein is CATSSGERKNTGELFF.

This sequence joins TRBV6-1 and TRBJ1-1; 10 nucleotides agree with TRBD1. CDR1 and CDR2 (germline): MNHNS, SASEGT. Losses at the gene ends were 2 bases for V and 6 bases for J; bases not matched to a gene: 6. The CDR3 extends over 15 amino acids. The CDR3 loop reads CASSESRTGGPEAFF. The CDR3 DNA follows: TGTGCCAGCAGTGAAAGTCGGACAGGGGGACCTGAAGCTTTCTTT.

This clone was detected only a few times. The chain has TRBV5-1 and TRBJ2-1; 9 bases match TRBD1. The germline V gene has CDR1 SGHRS and CDR2 YFSETQ. Trimming took 0 bases from V and 6 from J; bases not matched to a gene: 10. CDR3 length: 17 amino acids. The CDR3 protein is CASSLGTGTGRGNEQFF. CDR3 nucleotides: TGCGCCAGCAGCTTGGGGACCGGGACAGGGAGAGGCAATGAGCAGTTCTTC.

V usage is TRBV7-6 and J usage is TRBJ2-5, with a weak D call TRBD1 (5 bases). This CDR3 contains 15 residues. From germline, CDR1 is SGHVS and CDR2 FNYEAQ. The germline V and J ends were trimmed by 0 bases and 2 bases, with 10 bases remaining between them. The CDR3: CASSLAQGFQETQYF. The CDR3 region has the DNA TGTGCCAGCAGCTTAGCGCAGGGATTTCAAGAGACCCAGTACTTC. The full variable domain, rest sourced from reference TRBV7-6 and TRBJ2-5, is GAGVSQSPRYKVTKRGQDVALRCDPISGHVSLYWYRQALGQGPEFLTYFNYEAQQDKSGLPNDRFSAERPEGSISTLTIQRTEQRDSAMYRCASSLAQGFQETQYFGPGTRLLVL.

The chain joins TRBV7-2 to TRBJ2-5; D possibly corresponds to TRBD2 (7 bases). The CDR3 length is 15 residues. Germline V gene lookup returns CDR1 SGHTA and CDR2 FQGNSA. The V end was cut by 5 bases, the J end by 2 bases, with 15 bases between. The CDR3, as DNA: TGTGCCAGCAGCAAACAGGGAGGGGGTCAAGAGACCCAGTACTTC. It specifies CASSKQGGGQETQYF.

This sequence joins TRBV7-2 and TRBJ2-7, with D perhaps TRBD1 (6 bases). V lost 5 bases and J lost 0, with 17 bases in between. CDR1 is SGHTA, CDR2 FQGNSA, per germline. There are 16 residues in the CDR3. The chain's CDR3 is CASSISGQLSSYEQYF. CDR3 bases: TGTGCCAGCAGCATCTCAGGACAGCTTAGCTCCTACGAGCAGTACTTC.

V usage is TRBV12-5 and J usage is TRBJ2-2; 8 bases are a match to TRBD1. The J segment lost 2 bases and the V segment lost 6 bases, leaving 5 bases of the junction unmatched. This CDR3 contains 15 residues. Germline V lookup: CDR1 LGHNT, CDR2 FRNRAP. The CDR3 is CASGLTGANTGELFF. DNA for the CDR3: TGTGCTAGTGGGTTGACAGGGGCCAACACCGGGGAGCTGTTTTTT.

The chain joins TRBV7-2 to TRBJ2-7; 11 bases line up with TRBD2. There are 16 residues in the CDR3. Trimming at V came to 2 bases and at J to 2 bases, leaving 5 bases not matched to a gene. Germline V gene lookup returns CDR1 SGHTA and CDR2 FQGNSA. The CDR3 sequence is CASSLSASGGTYEQYF. As DNA, the CDR3 is TGTGCCAGCAGCTTATCGGCTAGCGGGGGGACCTACGAGCAGTACTTC.

This chain joins TRBV9 and TRBJ1-6, with 11 bases identical to TRBD1. The V segment lost 3 bases and the J segment 7 bases; nucleotides outside the gene matches: 6. Germline V gene lookup returns CDR1 SGDLS and CDR2 YYNGEE. This CDR3 contains 16 residues. Here the CDR3 reads CASSAWTGGANSPLHF. In DNA form, the CDR3 reads TGTGCCAGCAGCGCCTGGACAGGGGGCGCGAATTCACCCCTCCACTTT.

This clone was counted only a few times. This chain links TRBV30 with TRBJ2-7, with 12 bases matching TRBD2. The germline V gene encodes CDR1 GTSNPN and CDR2 SVGIG (reference sequence). CDR3 length: 16 residues. Trimming cost V 2 bases and J 5 bases; bases outside gene matches: 10. The CDR3 DNA reads TGTGCCTGGAGTTACGCTAGCGGGGGGGCCAGAAACGAGCAGTACTTC. This codes for CAWSYASGGARNEQYF.

This chain links TRBV9 with TRBJ1-1, with TRBD1 as a possible D gene (6 bases). This CDR3 comprises 15 residues. V lost 3 bases to trimming and J lost 2 bases, with 14 bases between them. Germline loops: CDR1 SGDLS, CDR2 YYNGEE. The CDR3 bases are TGTGCCAGCAGCGGGACAGTTTCCCTCAACACTGAAGCTTTCTTT. This gives the protein CASSGTVSLNTEAFF.

This clone is a singleton in its sample. This chain joins TRBV5-1 and TRBJ2-2; maybe TRBD1 (6 bases). CDR3 length: 15 residues. Germline CDR1 SGHRS, CDR2 YFSETQ. Trimming removed 7 bases from V and 4 bases from J, with 17 bases in between. In nucleotides, the CDR3 is TGCGCCAGCTCCATAGGTCGGACAGCCACCGGGGAGCTGTTTTTT. Translating it yields CASSIGRTATGELFF.